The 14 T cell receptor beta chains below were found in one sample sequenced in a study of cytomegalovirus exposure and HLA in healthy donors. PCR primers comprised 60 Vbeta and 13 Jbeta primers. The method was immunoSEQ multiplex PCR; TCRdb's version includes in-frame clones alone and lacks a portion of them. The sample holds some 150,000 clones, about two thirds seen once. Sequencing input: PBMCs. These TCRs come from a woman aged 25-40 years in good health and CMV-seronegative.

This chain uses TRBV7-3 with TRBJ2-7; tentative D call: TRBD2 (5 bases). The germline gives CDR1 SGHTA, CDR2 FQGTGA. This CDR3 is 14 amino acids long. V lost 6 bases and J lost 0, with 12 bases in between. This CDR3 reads CASRKTRDSYEQYF. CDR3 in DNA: TGTGCCAGCAGAAAAACCCGGGACTCCTACGAGCAGTACTTC.

CDR3 sequence: CASSLRYTGRAKNIQYF. CDR3 bases: TGTGCCAGCAGCTTGAGATACACAGGGCGAGCCAAAAACATTCAGTACTTC. The chain couples TRBV5-4 to TRBJ2-4, with D possibly TRBD1 on 6 matching bases. Trimming stripped 1 base from V and 0 bases from J, with 14 bases between. The CDR3 runs to 17 residues. Germline-derived CDR1 and CDR2 are SGHNT and YYREEE (reference sequence).

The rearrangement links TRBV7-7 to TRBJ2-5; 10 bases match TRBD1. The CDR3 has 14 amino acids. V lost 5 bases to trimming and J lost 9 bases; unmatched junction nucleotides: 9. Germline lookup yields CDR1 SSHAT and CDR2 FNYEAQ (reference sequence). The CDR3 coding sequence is TGTGCCAGCAGCCAGGGACAGGGGTTCGGGGCCCAGTACTTC. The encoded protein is CASSQGQGFGAQYF.

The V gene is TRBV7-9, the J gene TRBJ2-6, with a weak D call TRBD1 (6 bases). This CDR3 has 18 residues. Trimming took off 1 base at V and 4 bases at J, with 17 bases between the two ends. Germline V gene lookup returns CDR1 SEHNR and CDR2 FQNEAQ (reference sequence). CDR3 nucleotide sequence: TGTGCCAGCAGCTTAGTCGGCCGGTCAGGGGTCGGGGCCAACGTCCTGACTTTC. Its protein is CASSLVGRSGVGANVLTF. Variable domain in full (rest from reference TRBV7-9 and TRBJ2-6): DTGVSQNPRHKITKRGQNVTFRCDPISEHNRLYWYRQTLGQGPEFLTYFQNEAQLEKSRLLSDRFSAERPKGSFSTLEIQRTEQGDSAMYLCASSLVGRSGVGANVLTFGAGSRLTVL.

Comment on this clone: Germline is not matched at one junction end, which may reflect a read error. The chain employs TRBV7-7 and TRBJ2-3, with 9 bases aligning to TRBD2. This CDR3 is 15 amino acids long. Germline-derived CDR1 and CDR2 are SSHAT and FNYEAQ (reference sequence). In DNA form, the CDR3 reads TGTGCTAGCAGCTTAGCGGGAGCGGGAGAGGGTACGCAGTATTTT. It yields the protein CASSLAGAGEGTQYF.

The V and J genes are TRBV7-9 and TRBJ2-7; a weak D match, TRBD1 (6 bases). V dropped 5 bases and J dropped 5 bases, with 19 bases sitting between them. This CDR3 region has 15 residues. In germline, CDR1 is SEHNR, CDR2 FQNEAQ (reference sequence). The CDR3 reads CASSTRDTVTNEQYF. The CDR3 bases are TGTGCCAGCAGCACCAGGGACACCGTCACCAACGAGCAGTACTTC. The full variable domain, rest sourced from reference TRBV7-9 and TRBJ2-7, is DTGVSQNPRHKITKRGQNVTFRCDPISEHNRLYWYRQTLGQGPEFLTYFQNEAQLEKSRLLSDRFSAERPKGSFSTLEIQRTEQGDSAMYLCASSTRDTVTNEQYFGPGTRLTVT.

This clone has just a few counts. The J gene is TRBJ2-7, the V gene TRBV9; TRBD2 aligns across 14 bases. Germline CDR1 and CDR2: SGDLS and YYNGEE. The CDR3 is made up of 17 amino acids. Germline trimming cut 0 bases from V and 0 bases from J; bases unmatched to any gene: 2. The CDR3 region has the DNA TGTGCCAGCAGCGTAGGACTAGCGGGAGGGAGCTCCTACGAGCAGTACTTC. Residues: CASSVGLAGGSSYEQYF.

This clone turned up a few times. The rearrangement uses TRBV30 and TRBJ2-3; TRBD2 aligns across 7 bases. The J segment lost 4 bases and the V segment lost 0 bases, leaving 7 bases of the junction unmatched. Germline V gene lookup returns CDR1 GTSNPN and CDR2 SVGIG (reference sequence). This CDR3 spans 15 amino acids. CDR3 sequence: CAWSVGAGVADTQYF. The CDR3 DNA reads TGTGCCTGGAGTGTAGGGGCGGGAGTTGCAGATACGCAGTATTTT.

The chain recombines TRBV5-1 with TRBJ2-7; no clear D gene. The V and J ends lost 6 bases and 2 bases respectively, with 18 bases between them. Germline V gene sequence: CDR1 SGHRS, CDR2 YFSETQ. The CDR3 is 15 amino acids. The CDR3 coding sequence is TGCGCCAGCACGTCGGGTGCAGCCAACACCTACGAGCAGTACTTC. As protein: CASTSGAANTYEQYF. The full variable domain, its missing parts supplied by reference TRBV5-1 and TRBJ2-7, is KAGVTQTPRYLIKTRGQQVTLSCSPISGHRSVSWYQQTPGQGLQFLFEYFSETQRNKGNFPGRFSGRQFSNSRSEMNVSTLELGDSALYLCASTSGAANTYEQYFGPGTRLTVT.

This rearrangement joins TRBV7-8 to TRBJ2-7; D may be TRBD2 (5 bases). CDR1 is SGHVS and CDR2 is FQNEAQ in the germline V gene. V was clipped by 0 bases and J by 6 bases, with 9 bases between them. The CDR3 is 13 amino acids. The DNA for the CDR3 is TGTGCCAGCAGCTTAGCGGCGGCGGGCGAGCAGTACTTC. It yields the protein CASSLAAAGEQYF.

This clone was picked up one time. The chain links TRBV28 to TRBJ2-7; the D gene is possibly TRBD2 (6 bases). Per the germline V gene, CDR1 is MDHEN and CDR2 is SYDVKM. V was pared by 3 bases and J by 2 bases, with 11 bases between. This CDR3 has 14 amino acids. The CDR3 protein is CASSFRAGPYEQYF. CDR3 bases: TGTGCCAGCAGTTTTAGGGCGGGGCCCTACGAGCAGTACTTC.

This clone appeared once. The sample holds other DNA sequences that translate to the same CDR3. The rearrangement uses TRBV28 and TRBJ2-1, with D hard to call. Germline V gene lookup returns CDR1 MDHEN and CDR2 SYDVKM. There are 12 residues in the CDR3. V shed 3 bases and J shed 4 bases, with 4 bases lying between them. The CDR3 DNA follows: TGTGCCAGCAGTTTGTCGTACAATGAGCAGTTCTTC. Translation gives CASSLSYNEQFF. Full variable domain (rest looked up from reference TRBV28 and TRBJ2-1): DVKVTQSSRYLVKRTGEKVFLECVQDMDHENMFWYRQDPGLGLRLIYFSYDVKMKEKGDIPEGYSVSREKKERFSLILESASTNQTSMYLCASSLSYNEQFFGPGTRLTVL.

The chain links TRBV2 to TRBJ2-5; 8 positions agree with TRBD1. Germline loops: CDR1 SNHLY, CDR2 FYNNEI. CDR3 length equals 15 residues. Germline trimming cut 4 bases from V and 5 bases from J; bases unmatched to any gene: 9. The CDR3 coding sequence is TGTGCCAGCAGTGGCCGGGACAGGTCCGGGGAGACCCAGTACTTC. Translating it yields CASSGRDRSGETQYF. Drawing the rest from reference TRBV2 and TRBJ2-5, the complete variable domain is EPEVTQTPSHQVTQMGQEVILRCVPISNHLYFYWYRQILGQKVEFLVSFYNNEISEKSEIFDDQFSVERPDGSNFTLKIRSTKLEDSAMYFCASSGRDRSGETQYFGPGTRLLVL.

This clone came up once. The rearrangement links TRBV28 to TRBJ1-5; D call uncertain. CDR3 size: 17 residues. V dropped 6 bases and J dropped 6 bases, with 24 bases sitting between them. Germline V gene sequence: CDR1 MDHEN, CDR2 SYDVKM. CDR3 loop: CASSQVLTPKFVQPQHF. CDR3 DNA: TGTGCCAGCAGCCAAGTGTTGACACCAAAGTTCGTTCAGCCCCAGCATTTT.